The entry that follows covers one TCR beta chain sequence. Its antigen is undetermined. These data are taken from a study of OX40 agonist ivuxolimab in advanced cancers. Background on the study: A male proportion of about 84% was recorded, with mean age around 62 years and range about 23 to 80. Three patients got partial responses; one had hepatocellular carcinoma and two had cutaneous melanoma. General observations from the study: Relatively little clonal expansion, among the lowest observed, appeared in partial responders at 0.1-3.0 mg/kg.

The V gene lost 6 bases and the J gene lost 8 bases, with 16 bases spanning the gap. This CDR3 is built from 13 residues. Germline assignment: CDR1 LNHDA and CDR2 SQIVND (reference sequence). Repertoires were generated with immunoSEQ multiplex PCR, while TCRdb's copy carries only in-frame clones and drops some. The sample lists some 80,000 clones, roughly 86% occurring once. Here the sequenced sample was CD4+ or CD8+ T cells sorted from blood, taken in a trial of the OX40 agonist ivuxolimab. This receptor was obtained from an adult with an advanced solid tumor such as melanoma, head and neck, liver or kidney cancer. The J gene is TRBJ1-1, the V gene TRBV19; unclear D gene. CDR3 nucleotide sequence: TGTGCCAGTAGGACGAATTCCACACTCGAAGCTTTCTTT. Translation: CASRTNSTLEAFF.